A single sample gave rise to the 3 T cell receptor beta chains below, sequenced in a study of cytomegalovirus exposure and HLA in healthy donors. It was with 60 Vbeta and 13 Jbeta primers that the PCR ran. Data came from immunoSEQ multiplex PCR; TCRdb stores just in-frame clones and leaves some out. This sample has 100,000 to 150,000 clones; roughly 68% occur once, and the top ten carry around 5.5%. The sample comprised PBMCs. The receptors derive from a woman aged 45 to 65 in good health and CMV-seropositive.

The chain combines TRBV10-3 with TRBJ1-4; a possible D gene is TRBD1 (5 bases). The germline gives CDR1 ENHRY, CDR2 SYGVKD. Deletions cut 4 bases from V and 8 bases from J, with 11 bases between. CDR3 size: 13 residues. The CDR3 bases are TGTGCCATCAGTGGCAGGGAGGACGAAAAACTGTTTTTT. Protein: CAISGREDEKLFF.

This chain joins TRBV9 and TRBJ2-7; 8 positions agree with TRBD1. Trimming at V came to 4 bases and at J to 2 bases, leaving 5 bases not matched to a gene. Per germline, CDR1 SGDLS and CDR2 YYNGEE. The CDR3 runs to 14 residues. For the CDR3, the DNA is TGTGCCAGCAGCACGGGACAGGTCACCTACGAGCAGTACTTC. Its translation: CASSTGQVTYEQYF.

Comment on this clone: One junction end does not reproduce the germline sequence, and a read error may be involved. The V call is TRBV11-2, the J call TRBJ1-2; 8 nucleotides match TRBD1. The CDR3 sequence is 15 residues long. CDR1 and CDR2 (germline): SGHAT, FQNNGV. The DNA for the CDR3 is TGTGCCAGCAGCTTCGGGTTCAGGGGGCGAGATGGCTACCCCTTC. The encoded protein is CASSFGFRGRDGYPF. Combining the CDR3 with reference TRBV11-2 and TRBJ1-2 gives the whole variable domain EAGVAQSPRYKIIEKRQSVAFWCNPISGHATLYWYQQILGQGPKLLIQFQNNGVVDDSQLPKDRFSAERLKGVDSTLKIQPAKLEDSAVYLCASSFGFRGRDGYPFGSGTRLTVV.